These 23 T cell receptor beta chains share one sample of origin, sequenced in a study of blood T cell repertoires in COVID-19. Some clones are missing from TCRdb's copy, which holds only in-frame ones; the method was immunoSEQ multiplex PCR. The sample contains about 350,000 clones, approximately 90% of which appear only once. What was sequenced was peripheral blood. The receptor set was obtained from a woman between 18 and 29 years old who had recovered from COVID-19.

V and J are TRBV4-3 and TRBJ1-1; D is uncertain. The CDR3 covers 14 residues. Trimming pared 0 bases from V and 1 base from J, leaving 6 bases between. Looked up from germline, CDR1 is LGHNA and CDR2 is YSLEER. Written as DNA, the CDR3 is TGCGCCAGCAGCCAAGAAAGACAGAACACTGAAGCTTTCTTT. Translation gives CASSQERQNTEAFF.

The chain combines TRBV6-2 or TRBV6-3 with TRBJ1-5; 8 bases fit TRBD1. Germline CDR1 is MNHEY and CDR2 is SVGEGT. CDR3 size: 16 residues. The V gene end was trimmed by 6 bases and the J gene end by 7 bases; junction bases not matched to a gene: 14. The CDR3 reads CASSVFGQGSDQPQHF. The CDR3 DNA reads as TGTGCCAGCAGCGTTTTCGGACAGGGAAGTGACCAGCCCCAGCATTTT.

The rearrangement joins TRBV19 to TRBJ2-3; a possible D gene is TRBD2 (6 bases). Trimming pared 3 bases from V and 2 bases from J, leaving 12 bases between. The CDR3 runs 15 residues. The V gene's germline CDR1 is LNHDA and CDR2 SQIVND (reference sequence). The CDR3 DNA reads as TGTGCCAGTAGTATGAACGGGAGACTCACAGATACGCAGTATTTT. Encoded protein: CASSMNGRLTDTQYF. Based on the CDR3 plus reference TRBV19 and TRBJ2-3, the full variable domain is DGGITQSPKYLFRKEGQNVTLSCEQNLNHDAMYWYRQDPGQGLRLIYYSQIVNDFQKGDIAEGYSVSREKKESFPLTVTSAQKNPTAFYLCASSMNGRLTDTQYFGPGTRLTVL.

The genes are TRBV4-3 and TRBJ2-2; 7 nucleotides match TRBD1. The CDR3 covers 18 residues. V lost 1 base, J lost 4 bases, and 12 bases stayed unmatched. Germline CDR1 is LGHNA and CDR2 is YSLEER. The CDR3 coding sequence is TGCGCCAGCAGCCAAGTGATCCTACAGGGGTGGGCCACCGGGGAGCTGTTTTTT. Encoded protein: CASSQVILQGWATGELFF.

This clone was seen once. The J gene is TRBJ1-2, the V gene TRBV30; TRBD1 aligns across 9 bases. Looked up from germline, CDR1 is GTSNPN and CDR2 is SVGIG (reference sequence). CDR3 size: 15 residues. V lost 5 bases, J lost 4 bases, and 11 bases stayed unmatched. The CDR3 DNA is TGTGCCTGGGGCAGACAGGGGGTATTGATCTATGGCTACACCTTC. Amino acids: CAWGRQGVLIYGYTF.

The V gene is TRBV7-9, the J gene TRBJ2-1; 10 bases agree with TRBD2. J gave up 8 bases and V 1 base, and 5 bases lay outside the gene matches. Germline V lookup: CDR1 SEHNR, CDR2 FQNEAQ (reference sequence). The CDR3 has 15 amino acids. CDR3 sequence (DNA): TGTGCCAGCAGCTTAGTCCTAGCGGGAGCTGATGAGCAGTTCTTC. It translates to CASSLVLAGADEQFF.

This clone was seen once. V gene TRBV25-1 combines with J gene TRBJ2-1; 7 nucleotides agree with TRBD1. In germline, CDR1 is MGHDK, CDR2 SYGVNS. This CDR3 region has 15 residues. J lost 8 bases, V lost 5 bases, and 12 bases had no gene match. The CDR3 DNA sequence: TGTGCCAGCAGTCATATACACACAGGGGTCGATGAGCAGTTCTTC. This encodes CASSHIHTGVDEQFF.

The chain links TRBV14 to TRBJ1-1; D is undetermined. This CDR3 has 15 amino acids. V lost 0 bases and J lost 6, with 14 bases in between. Germline assignment: CDR1 SGHDN and CDR2 FVKESK. CDR3 sequence: CASSQEPAILSEAFF. CDR3 in DNA: TGTGCCAGCAGCCAAGAACCAGCGATACTCTCTGAAGCTTTCTTT.

The CDR3 DNA reads as TGTGCCAGCACGCCGGGACAGGGGTCTGGGGCCAACGTCCTGACTTTC. Its translation: CASTPGQGSGANVLTF. This chain connects TRBV7-9 to TRBJ2-6; 10 nucleotides line up with TRBD1. V trimming: 7 bases; J trimming: 1 base; junction bases outside the gene matches: 4. Germline V gene data show CDR1 as SEHNR and CDR2 as FQNEAQ (reference sequence). This CDR3 has 16 amino acids.

This chain joins TRBV15 and TRBJ1-3; 11 nucleotides match TRBD1. Per germline, CDR1 LNHNV and CDR2 YYDKDF (reference sequence). The CDR3 totals 15 residues. Trimming at V came to 3 bases and at J to 3 bases, leaving 1 base not matched to a gene. The CDR3: CATSRDRGHGNTIYF. DNA for the CDR3: TGTGCCACCAGCAGGGACAGGGGGCATGGAAACACCATATATTTT.

This chain uses TRBV3-1 (or the pseudogene TRBV3-2) with TRBJ1-3; D is unresolved. This CDR3 spans 15 amino acids. Trimming cost V 4 bases and J 4 bases, with 14 bases left between them. The germline V gene has CDR1 LGHDT and CDR2 YNNKEL (reference sequence). The CDR3: CASSLSPGLGNTIYF. DNA of the CDR3: TGTGCCAGCAGCCTCAGTCCGGGGTTAGGAAACACCATATATTTT.

In its sample, this clone was seen once. The gene calls are TRBV25-1 and TRBJ2-3; 10 bases are shared with TRBD2. Trimming took 1 base from V and 2 from J; bases not matched to a gene: 9. The length of the CDR3 is 18 residues. Germline loops: CDR1 MGHDK, CDR2 SYGVNS. CDR3 in amino acids: CASSEWEREGRITDTQYF. In DNA, the CDR3 is TGTGCCAGCAGTGAATGGGAGCGGGAGGGACGAATCACAGATACGCAGTATTTT. The full variable domain, in which reference TRBV25-1 and TRBJ2-3 provide the parts outside the CDR3, is EADIYQTPRYLVIGTGKKITLECSQTMGHDKMYWYQQDPGMELHLIHYSYGVNSTEKGDLSSESTVSRIRTEHFPLTLESARPSHTSQYLCASSEWEREGRITDTQYFGPGTRLTVL.

The rearrangement links TRBV9 to TRBJ2-1; 7 bases agree with TRBD2. The junction had 2 bases not matched to a gene; V was cut back by 5 bases and J by 0 bases. CDR3 length: 14 residues. Germline V gene lookup returns CDR1 SGDLS and CDR2 YYNGEE. CDR3 nucleotides: TGTGCCAGCAGAGCGGGGAGCTCCTACAATGAGCAGTTCTTC. Its translation: CASRAGSSYNEQFF. The complete variable domain, with remaining parts taken from reference TRBV9 and TRBJ2-1, reads DSGVTQTPKHLITATGQRVTLRCSPRSGDLSVYWYQQSLDQGLQFLIQYYNGEERAKGNILERFSAQQFPDLHSELNLSSLELGDSALYFCASRAGSSYNEQFFGPGTRLTVL.

This clone appeared a single time. This chain connects TRBV6-1 to TRBJ2-2; 7 bases map to TRBD1. The CDR3 has 14 residues. The J segment lost 3 bases and the V segment lost 2 bases, leaving 0 bases of the junction unmatched. Germline CDR1 and CDR2: MNHNS and SASEGT. CDR3 sequence: CASSEQGDTGELFF. The DNA for the CDR3 is TGTGCCAGCAGTGAACAGGGGGACACCGGGGAGCTGTTTTTT.

This clone has just one count. V gene TRBV28 combines with J gene TRBJ2-7; TRBD2 is a possible D gene (6 bases). Trimming cost V 7 bases and J 5 bases, with 21 bases left between them. Germline CDR1 MDHEN, CDR2 SYDVKM. The CDR3 has 15 residues. The DNA for the CDR3 is TGTGCCAGCACCCCGTTGTCGGGAGCTGTAAACGAGCAGTACGTC. Its protein is CASTPLSGAVNEQYV.

The chain links TRBV6-2 or TRBV6-3 to TRBJ2-7; 9 nucleotides align to TRBD2. Germline V CDR1 and CDR2: MNHEY, SVGEGT. V shed 6 bases and J 3 bases; nucleotides not matched to a gene: 6. This CDR3 contains 14 residues. Here the CDR3 reads CASSISGRYYEQYV. CDR3 coding DNA: TGTGCCAGCAGCATCAGCGGGAGGTACTACGAGCAGTACGTC.

The chain combines TRBV11-3 with TRBJ1-1; D is perhaps TRBD1 (5 bases). This CDR3 spans 15 amino acids. Trimming removed 5 bases at V and 4 bases at J, with 17 bases between. The germline V gene has CDR1 SGHNT and CDR2 YENEEA. CDR3 sequence: CASSPREAQGTEAFF. The CDR3 coding sequence is TGTGCCAGCAGCCCCCGGGAGGCTCAGGGCACTGAAGCTTTCTTT. Based on the CDR3 plus reference TRBV11-3 and TRBJ1-1, the full variable domain is EAGVVQSPRYKIIEKKQPVAFWCNPISGHNTLYWYLQNLGQGPELLIRYENEEAVDDSQLPKDRFSAERLKGVDSTLKIQPAELGDSAVYLCASSPREAQGTEAFFGQGTRLTVV.

The chain couples TRBV27 to TRBJ2-6; D is perhaps TRBD1 (6 bases). This CDR3 has 18 residues. CDR1 is MNHEY and CDR2 is SMNVEV in the germline V gene (reference sequence). Trimming removed 7 bases at V and 3 bases at J, with 22 bases between. CDR3 residues: CASTTWAGAQGGANVLTF. In nucleotides, the CDR3 is TGTGCCAGCACCACCTGGGCAGGGGCGCAGGGTGGGGCCAACGTCCTGACTTTC. Using reference TRBV27 and TRBJ2-6 for the parts outside the CDR3, the full variable domain is EAQVTQNPRYLITVTGKKLTVTCSQNMNHEYMSWYRQDPGLGLRQIYYSMNVEVTDKGDVPEGYKVSRKEKRNFPLILESPSPNQTSLYFCASTTWAGAQGGANVLTFGAGSRLTVL.

The chain has TRBV10-3 and TRBJ2-7; possibly TRBD2 for D (6 bases). V dropped 2 bases and J dropped 5 bases, with 13 bases sitting between them. Germline CDR1 is ENHRY and CDR2 is SYGVKD. This CDR3 is 14 amino acids long. The CDR3, as DNA: TGTGCCATCAGTGAGAGACTAGTCAGCGACGAGCAGTACGTC. This encodes CAISERLVSDEQYV.

The chain couples TRBV7-2 to TRBJ2-3; D possibly corresponds to TRBD1 (5 bases). Germline V gives CDR1 SGHTA, CDR2 FQGNSA. Trimming shortened V by 2 bases and J by 5 bases, and 14 bases separated the two germline ends. This CDR3 is 15 amino acids long. The DNA for the CDR3 is TGTGCCAGCAGCTTATACCAGGGCCCTTTAGATACGCAGTATTTT. Its translation is CASSLYQGPLDTQYF.

The rearrangement links TRBV30 to TRBJ1-1; TRBD1 aligns across 9 bases. Germline V lookup: CDR1 GTSNPN, CDR2 SVGIG (reference sequence). V trimming: 5 bases; J trimming: 4 bases; junction bases outside the gene matches: 17. The CDR3 covers 17 residues. As DNA, the CDR3 is TGTGCCTGGGCCTACAAACCGGGACAGGGAGGAAGCACTGAAGCTTTCTTT. This encodes CAWAYKPGQGGSTEAFF.

V usage is TRBV7-8 and J usage is TRBJ2-1; D perhaps matches TRBD2 (6 bases). Germline CDR1 is SGHVS and CDR2 is FQNEAQ. This CDR3 spans 19 amino acids. V lost 2 bases and J lost 1, with 21 bases in between. The chain's CDR3 is CASSLLAKGRFVSYNEQFF. The CDR3 coding sequence is TGTGCCAGCAGCTTACTGGCCAAGGGGAGGTTTGTATCCTACAATGAGCAGTTCTTC.

The rearrangement links TRBV9 to TRBJ1-5; no firm D call. Germline CDR1 SGDLS, CDR2 YYNGEE. CDR3 length: 15 residues. V dropped 0 bases and J dropped 4 bases, with 11 bases sitting between them. The CDR3 bases are TGTGCCAGCAGCGTAGCTGGGCGCGATAATCAGCCCCAGCATTTT. This translates into CASSVAGRDNQPQHF.